This passage covers 28 T cell receptor beta chains from one sample sequenced in a study of PD-L1 blockade in urothelial cancer. Sequenced by immunoSEQ multiplex PCR; TCRdb stores in-frame clones only, minus some. In the table there are tens of thousands of clones, around 82% of which are singletons. Sample: PBMCs, taken around atezolizumab (anti-PD-L1) treatment. The source of these receptors is a man between 65 and 85 years old with urothelial cancer.

V usage is TRBV27 and J usage is TRBJ2-7; D might be TRBD2 (5 bases). The CDR3 is made up of 13 amino acids. The germline V gene has CDR1 MNHEY and CDR2 SMNVEV (reference sequence). Trimming left V 6 bases short and J 9 bases short, with 18 bases between. The CDR3 protein is CASRSELVFRQYF. In DNA, the CDR3 is TGTGCCAGCAGATCCGAACTAGTCTTCAGGCAGTACTTC.

This chain links TRBV29-1 with TRBJ2-6; D possibly corresponds to TRBD1 (7 bases). The germline V gene has CDR1 SQVTM and CDR2 ANQGSEA. V shed 4 bases and J shed 4 bases, with 14 bases lying between them. The CDR3 runs to 15 residues. Written as DNA, the CDR3 is TGCAGCGTTGGCGGCAGGGGGGCCGGGGCCAACGTCCTGACTTTC. Translating gives CSVGGRGAGANVLTF.

There are a few counts of this clone. This chain connects TRBV5-1 to TRBJ2-7, with a weak D call TRBD2 (5 bases). The germline V and J ends were trimmed by 2 bases and 0 bases, with 6 bases remaining between them. Germline CDR1 and CDR2: SGHRS and YFSETQ. The CDR3 is 13 residues long. CDR3: CASSFGSSYEQYF. The CDR3 region has the DNA TGCGCCAGCAGCTTTGGGAGCTCCTACGAGCAGTACTTC.

This clone has more than one count but fewer than ten. The V call is TRBV28, the J call TRBJ1-1; possible D gene TRBD1, 5 bases. V shed 8 bases and J shed 6 bases, with 16 bases lying between them. Germline V gene lookup returns CDR1 MDHEN and CDR2 SYDVKM. The CDR3 consists of 13 residues. The chain's CDR3 is CASREGGAPEAFF. CDR3 sequence (DNA): TGTGCCAGCCGCGAGGGAGGGGCCCCTGAAGCTTTCTTT.

This clone came up a few times. CDR3 region: CASRGLMNTEAFF. CDR3 bases: TGTGCCAGCAGGGGGCTGATGAACACTGAAGCTTTCTTT. The rearrangement links TRBV27 to TRBJ1-1; D might be TRBD1 (5 bases). The CDR3 has 13 amino acids. Germline loops: CDR1 MNHEY, CDR2 SMNVEV (reference sequence). Trimming took 6 bases from V and 0 from J, leaving 8 bases between them.

A single count supports this clone. V gene TRBV6-5 combines with J gene TRBJ2-7; 8 bases match TRBD1. J lost 2 bases, V lost 8 bases, and 8 bases had no gene match. Germline CDR1 reads MNHEY; CDR2 reads SVGAGI. The CDR3 length is 14 residues. As DNA, the CDR3 is TGTGCCAGCGGCCGGACAGGGCTTACCTACGAGCAGTACTTC. Protein product: CASGRTGLTYEQYF.

This chain uses TRBV7-6 with TRBJ2-7; maybe TRBD2 (6 bases). CDR3 length: 15 residues. CDR1 and CDR2 (germline): SGHVS, FNYEAQ. V was trimmed by 3 bases and J by 2 bases, leaving 14 bases between them. CDR3 sequence reads: CASSLSGGFPYEQYF. CDR3 coding DNA: TGTGCCAGCAGCTTGTCCGGAGGGTTCCCCTACGAGCAGTACTTC.

This clone has more than one count but fewer than ten. The chain employs TRBV7-2 and TRBJ1-1, with 7 positions matching TRBD1. V lost 1 base to trimming and J lost 11 bases; unmatched junction nucleotides: 13. CDR1 and CDR2 (germline): SGHTA, FQGNSA. The CDR3 totals 15 residues. The CDR3 nucleotides are TGTGCCAGCAGCTTAGAAAGACAGGGTAGAGGATGGGCTTTCTTT. It codes for CASSLERQGRGWAFF. The full variable domain, rest sourced from reference TRBV7-2 and TRBJ1-1, is GAGVSQSPSNKVTEKGKDVELRCDPISGHTALYWYRQSLGQGLEFLIYFQGNSAPDKSGLPSDRFSAERTGGSVSTLTIQRTQQEDSAVYLCASSLERQGRGWAFFGQGTRLTVV.

The chain carries TRBV9 and TRBJ2-7; weak D call: TRBD2 (6 bases). The CDR3 runs to 13 residues. Germline CDR1 reads SGDLS; CDR2 reads YYNGEE. V was shortened by 0 bases and J by 6 bases, with 10 bases between the two germline ends. The CDR3 DNA reads as TGTGCCAGCAGCGTAGGAAGTAGCGGCGAGCAGTACTTC. Translating gives CASSVGSSGEQYF.

This rearrangement joins TRBV23-1 to TRBJ1-2; 7 positions agree with TRBD1. TRBV23-1 belongs to the ORF category, with a function that is uncertain. This CDR3 comprises 17 residues. Losses at the gene ends were 2 bases for V and 2 bases for J; bases not matched to a gene: 11. CDR3 loop: CASSQIKDRRKNYGYTF. The CDR3 DNA sequence: TGCGCCAGCAGTCAAATAAAGGACAGGCGAAAAAACTATGGCTACACCTTC.

This CDR3 is CASSGQRGGTEQFF. CDR3 DNA sequence: TGTGCCAGCAGCGGGCAAAGGGGGGGGACTGAGCAGTTCTTC. The rearrangement links TRBV7-3 to TRBJ2-1; D is perhaps TRBD2 (7 bases). Between the trimmed V and J ends, which lost 5 bases and 9 bases, there was a span of 17 bases. Germline CDR1 SGHTA, CDR2 FQGTGA. This CDR3 spans 14 amino acids.

V and J are TRBV6-1 and TRBJ1-4, with D unclear. In germline, CDR1 is MNHNS, CDR2 SASEGT. The ends were cut back, 0 bases at V and 8 bases at J, with 4 bases in the middle. The CDR3 consists of 12 residues. The CDR3 DNA sequence: TGTGCCAGCAGTGAAGCGGGCGAAAAACTGTTTTTT. Translation: CASSEAGEKLFF.

V is TRBV11-2 and J is TRBJ1-5; possible D gene TRBD1, 5 bases. From germline, CDR1 is SGHAT and CDR2 FQNNGV. Trimming pared 5 bases from V and 4 bases from J, leaving 12 bases between. This CDR3 is 14 amino acids long. The CDR3 nucleotides are TGTGCCAGCAGCCGAACAGGTGTAAATCAGCCCCAGCATTTT. Translating it yields CASSRTGVNQPQHF.

The gene calls are TRBV18 and TRBJ1-1; TRBD1 agrees at 8 bases. CDR1 is KGHSH and CDR2 is LQKENI in the germline V gene. V was pared by 3 bases and J by 4 bases, with 7 bases of the junction left unmatched. This CDR3 is built from 15 residues. The CDR3 is CASSPRGQGGTEAFF. CDR3 sequence (DNA): TGTGCCAGCTCACCCCGAGGACAGGGCGGCACTGAAGCTTTCTTT.

This chain links TRBV7-3 with TRBJ2-3; tentatively, D is TRBD1 (6 bases). The CDR3 is 13 amino acids. V was trimmed by 3 bases and J by 7 bases, leaving 11 bases between them. In germline, CDR1 is SGHTA, CDR2 FQGTGA. The CDR3 DNA is TGTGCCAGCAGCTTTCCAGGGGAAAATACGCAGTATTTT. Translating it yields CASSFPGENTQYF.

This clone was recorded once. The V and J genes are TRBV2 and TRBJ2-7; 8 bases fit TRBD1. The CDR3 is 15 amino acids. The germline V gene has CDR1 SNHLY and CDR2 FYNNEI. J gave up 1 base and V 3 bases, and 5 bases lay outside the gene matches. CDR3 region: CASSEDRVGSYEQYF. The CDR3 region has the DNA TGTGCCAGCAGTGAGGACAGGGTAGGTTCCTACGAGCAGTACTTC.

The chain joins TRBV2 to TRBJ2-7; TRBD2 matches 11 bases. The germline gives CDR1 SNHLY, CDR2 FYNNEI. CDR3 length: 13 amino acids. Trimming removed 7 bases from V and 7 bases from J; junction bases left unmatched: 6. The CDR3 is CASMGLAVGEQYF. CDR3 nucleotides: TGTGCCAGCATGGGACTAGCGGTGGGGGAGCAGTACTTC.

The chain has TRBV27 and TRBJ1-2; D is ambiguous. There are 13 residues in the CDR3. CDR1 is MNHEY, CDR2 SMNVEV, per germline (reference sequence). Trimming left V 2 bases short and J 4 bases short, with 8 bases between. CDR3 bases: TGTGCCAGCAGTTTAACAGCCACCTATGGCTACACCTTC. It encodes CASSLTATYGYTF.

V and J are TRBV7-3 and TRBJ2-5, with 8 bases that match TRBD1. Trimming removed 5 bases from V and 4 bases from J; junction bases left unmatched: 9. Per germline, CDR1 SGHTA and CDR2 FQGTGA. CDR3 size: 15 residues. The CDR3 DNA sequence: TGTGCCAGCAGCCGTGACAGGGGCTTAGGAGAGACCCAGTACTTC. It codes for CASSRDRGLGETQYF.

This rearrangement joins TRBV5-6 to TRBJ2-7; 8 nucleotides match TRBD1. From germline, CDR1 is SGHDT and CDR2 YYEEEE. The V gene end was trimmed by 2 bases and the J gene end by 6 bases; junction bases not matched to a gene: 4. The CDR3 loop spans 13 amino acids. CDR3 sequence reads: CASSFGQGGEQYF. DNA of the CDR3: TGTGCCAGCAGCTTTGGACAGGGTGGCGAGCAGTACTTC.

The rearrangement uses TRBV29-1 and TRBJ1-2, with 8 bases lining up with TRBD1. V shed 0 bases, J shed 1 base, and the junction held 7 bases outside the gene matches. The CDR3 totals 16 residues. Germline V CDR1 and CDR2: SQVTM, ANQGSEA. The CDR3: CSVEEGDRGLNYGYTF. As DNA, the CDR3 is TGCAGCGTTGAAGAAGGTGACAGGGGCCTTAACTATGGCTACACCTTC.

This clone showed up just a few times. V gene TRBV5-4 combines with J gene TRBJ2-2, with 9 bases matching TRBD2. V was pared by 4 bases and J by 7 bases, with 17 bases of the junction left unmatched. Germline V CDR1 and CDR2: SGHNT, YYREEE (reference sequence). There are 18 residues in the CDR3. CDR3 in DNA: TGTGCCAGCAGCATAGCCCGTTCGAGCGGGAGGTGGAGCGGGGAGCTGTTTTTT. It encodes CASSIARSSGRWSGELFF. The variable domain in full, with the rest retrieved from reference TRBV5-4 and TRBJ2-2, is ETGVTQSPTHLIKTRGQQVTLRCSSQSGHNTVSWYQQALGQGPQFIFQYYREEENGRGNFPPRFSGLQFPNYSSELNVNALELDDSALYLCASSIARSSGRWSGELFFGEGSRLTVL.

J is TRBJ2-7 and V is TRBV27; 7 nucleotides align to TRBD1. CDR1 is MNHEY and CDR2 is SMNVEV in the germline V gene (reference sequence). With V trimmed by 2 bases and J by 4 bases, 2 bases remained unmatched. The CDR3 has 13 amino acids. The CDR3, as DNA: TGTGCCAGCAGTTTAGGCAGGGGGTACGAGCAGTACTTC. It is translated as CASSLGRGYEQYF.

V usage is TRBV10-3 and J usage is TRBJ2-1; 10 bases are shared with TRBD2. CDR1 is ENHRY and CDR2 is SYGVKD in the germline V gene. The trim removed 10 bases at V and 5 bases at J, leaving 8 bases unmatched. The CDR3 is 14 amino acids. The DNA for the CDR3 is TGTGCCACCGGGTCGGGACTAGCGAACAATGAGCAGTTCTTC. This codes for CATGSGLANNEQFF.

The CDR3 DNA sequence: TGTGCCAGCAGCAACGCCCGGACTAGCGGGAGAGTCGAGCAGTACTTC. Its translation: CASSNARTSGRVEQYF. The V call is TRBV21-1, the J call TRBJ2-7; TRBD2 is the table's D call, not checked against the DNA. TRBV21-1 corresponds to a pseudogene. The CDR3 consists of 16 residues.

This chain joins TRBV30 and TRBJ2-7, with TRBD1 matching 8 bases. The CDR3 runs 15 residues. The germline V gene encodes CDR1 GTSNPN and CDR2 SVGIG (reference sequence). V was clipped by 1 base and J by 6 bases; unmatched bases: 11. The CDR3: CAWSAKDRDVAEQYF. CDR3 bases: TGTGCCTGGAGTGCTAAGGACAGGGATGTTGCCGAGCAGTACTTC.

The DNA for the CDR3 is TGCGCCAGCAGCCATGCTAGGGGACAGAACACTGAAGCTTTCTTT. This sequence encodes CASSHARGQNTEAFF. The rearrangement uses TRBV5-1 and TRBJ1-1, with D perhaps matching TRBD1 (6 bases). Trimming took off 4 bases at V and 1 base at J, with 14 bases between the two ends. The V gene's germline CDR1 is SGHRS and CDR2 YFSETQ. There are 15 residues in the CDR3.

V and J are TRBV11-3 and TRBJ2-6; 11 positions match TRBD1. CDR3 length: 17 amino acids. From germline, CDR1 is SGHNT and CDR2 YENEEA. V was clipped by 5 bases and J by 4 bases; unmatched bases: 7. For the CDR3, the DNA is TGTGCCAGCAGCCAACGGACAGGGGGCTCCGGGGCCAACGTCCTGACTTTC. Translation gives CASSQRTGGSGANVLTF.